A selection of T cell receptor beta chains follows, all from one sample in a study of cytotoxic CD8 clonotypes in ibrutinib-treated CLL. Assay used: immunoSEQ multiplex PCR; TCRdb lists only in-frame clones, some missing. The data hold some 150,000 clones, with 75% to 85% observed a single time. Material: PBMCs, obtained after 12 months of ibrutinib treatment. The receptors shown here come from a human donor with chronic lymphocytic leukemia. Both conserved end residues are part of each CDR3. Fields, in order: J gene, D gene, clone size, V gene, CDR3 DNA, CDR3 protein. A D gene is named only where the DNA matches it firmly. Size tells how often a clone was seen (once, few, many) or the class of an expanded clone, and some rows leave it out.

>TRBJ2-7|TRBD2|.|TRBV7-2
TGTGCCAGCAGCTTAGATCTAGCGGGGTGGGGCTCCTACGAGCAGTACTTC
CASSLDLAGWGSYEQYF
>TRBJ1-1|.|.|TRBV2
TGTGCCAGCAGTGAGTGGACAGAGAACACTGAAGCTTTCTTT
CASSEWTENTEAFF
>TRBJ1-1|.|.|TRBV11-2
TGTGCCAGCAGCTTAGTCCCCAAGGGGCGTTTGAACACTGAAGCTTTCTTT
CASSLVPKGRLNTEAFF
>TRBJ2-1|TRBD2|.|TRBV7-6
TGTGCCAGCAGCTTGGACCTAGCGGGATATGAGCAGTTCTTC
CASSLDLAGYEQFF
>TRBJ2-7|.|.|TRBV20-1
TGCAGTGCTGGTAGTTACGAGCAGTACTTC
CSAGSYEQYF
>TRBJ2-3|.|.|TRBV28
TGTGCCAGCAGTTCGGGCGCAGATACGCAGTATTTT
CASSSGADTQYF
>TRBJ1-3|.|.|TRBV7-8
TGTGCCAGCAGCTTTTTGAGGACGGGGACAGGAAACACCATATATTTT
CASSFLRTGTGNTIYF
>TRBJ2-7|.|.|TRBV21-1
TGTGCCAGCAGCAAACAGATCGAAAGGACTAGCGGGACTTACGAGCAGTACTTC
CASSKQIERTSGTYEQYF
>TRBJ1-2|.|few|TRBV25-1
TGTGCCAGCACTGGGGCAGGAGGCTACACCTTC
CASTGAGGYTF
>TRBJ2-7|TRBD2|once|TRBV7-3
TGTGCCAGCAGCTTAACGCGGGGGAGCGAGCAGTACTTC
CASSLTRGSEQYF
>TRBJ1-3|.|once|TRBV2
TGTGCCAGCAGAAGGGGGGGGGCTGTCGCCTCTGGAAACACCATATATTTT
CASRRGGAVASGNTIYF
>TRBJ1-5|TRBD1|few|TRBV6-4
TGTGCCAGTAAAACCCGGGACAGAGGCAATCAGCCCCAGCATTTT
CASKTRDRGNQPQHF
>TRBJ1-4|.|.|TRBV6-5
TGTGCCAGCAGTTACTCTCCATGGGCAACTAATGAAAAACTGTTTTTT
CASSYSPWATNEKLFF
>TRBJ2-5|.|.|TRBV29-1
TGCAGCGTTGGACCCGTGGAGACCCAGTACTTC
CSVGPVETQYF
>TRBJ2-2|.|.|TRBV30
TGTGCCTGGGTCCCCCGGGTCACCGGGGAGCTGTTTTTT
CAWVPRVTGELFF
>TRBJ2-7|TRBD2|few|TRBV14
TGTGCCAGCAGCCCCTTAGCGGGAGGGCCCTACGAGCAGTACTTC
CASSPLAGGPYEQYF
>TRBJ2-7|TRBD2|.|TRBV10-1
TGCGCCAGCACCTCGGGGGGGGGAAGCTCCTACGAGCAGTACTTC
CASTSGGGSSYEQYF
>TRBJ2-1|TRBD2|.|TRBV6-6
TGTGCCAGCAGTTTAGCGGACAGGACTAGCGATGAGCAGTTCTTC
CASSLADRTSDEQFF
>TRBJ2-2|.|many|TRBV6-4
TGTGCCAGCAGCGGGACAAACACCGGGGAGCTGTTTTTT
CASSGTNTGELFF
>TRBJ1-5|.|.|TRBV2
TGTGCCAGCAGTGACCTCAATAGTAGCAATCAGCCCCAGCATTTT
CASSDLNSSNQPQHF
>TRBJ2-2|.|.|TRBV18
TGTGCCAGCTCACCTTGGACCGGGGAGCTGTTTTTT
CASSPWTGELFF
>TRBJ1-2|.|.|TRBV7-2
TGTGCCAGCAGCTTTTCTATTCCTCTCTATGGCTACACCTTC
CASSFSIPLYGYTF
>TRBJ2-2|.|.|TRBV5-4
TGTGCCAGCAGCACTTATAGGGGCGCCGGGGAGCTGTTTTTT
CASSTYRGAGELFF
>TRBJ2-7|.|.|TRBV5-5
TGTGCCAGCAGCTTGTTGCCTAGCTCCTACGAGCAGTACTTC
CASSLLPSSYEQYF
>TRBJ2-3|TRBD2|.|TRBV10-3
TGTGCCATCAGAGTTACTAGCGGGAGCACAGATACGCAGTATTTT
CAIRVTSGSTDTQYF
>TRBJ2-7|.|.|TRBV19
TGTGCCAGTAGTGGGGCTCTTCCATACGAGCAGTACTTC
CASSGALPYEQYF
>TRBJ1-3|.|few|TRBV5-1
TGCGCCAGCAGCTTGGCCTTAGGGTCGGGGACTGGAAACACCATATATTTT
CASSLALGSGTGNTIYF
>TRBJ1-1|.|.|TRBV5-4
TGTGCCAGCAGCTCTCCGGGACAACTGAACACTGAAGCTTTCTTT
CASSSPGQLNTEAFF
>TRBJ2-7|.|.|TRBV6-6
TGTGCCAGCAGTTACTCCAGCTCCTACGAGCAGTACTTC
CASSYSSSYEQYF
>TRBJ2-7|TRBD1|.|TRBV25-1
TGTGCCAGCAGTGAATTACAGGGGAAAGGCGAGCAGTACTTC
CASSELQGKGEQYF
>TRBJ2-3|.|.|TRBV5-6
TGTGCCAGCAGCTTGACACCCACAGATACGCAGTATTTT
CASSLTPTDTQYF